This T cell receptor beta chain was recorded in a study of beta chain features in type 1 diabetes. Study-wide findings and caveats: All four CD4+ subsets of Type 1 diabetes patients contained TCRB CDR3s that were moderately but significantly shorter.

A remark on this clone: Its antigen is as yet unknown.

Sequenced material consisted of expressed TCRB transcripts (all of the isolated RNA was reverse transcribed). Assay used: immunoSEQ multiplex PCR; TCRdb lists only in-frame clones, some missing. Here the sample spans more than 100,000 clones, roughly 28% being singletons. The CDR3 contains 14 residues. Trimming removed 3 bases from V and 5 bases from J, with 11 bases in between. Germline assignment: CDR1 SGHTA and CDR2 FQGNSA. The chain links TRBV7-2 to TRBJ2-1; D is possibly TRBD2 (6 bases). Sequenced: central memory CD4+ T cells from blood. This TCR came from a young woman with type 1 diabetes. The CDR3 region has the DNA TGTGCCAGCAGCTTGGGACTTATCAACAATGAGCAGTTCTTC. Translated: CASSLGLINNEQFF.